Sequencing of this T cell receptor (beta chain) was carried out in a study of control samples from healthy donors and cancer patients. Repertoires were generated with immunoSEQ multiplex PCR, while TCRdb's copy carries only in-frame clones and drops some. The table lists around 89,000 clones, around 82% of them singletons. This clone was counted once. V was cut by 4 bases and J by 0 bases, with 12 bases left in between. The CDR3 extends over 15 amino acids. The germline gives CDR1 MDHEN, CDR2 SYDVKM. The gene calls are TRBV28 and TRBJ2-5, with D possibly being TRBD1 (7 bases). Specimen: blood. The receptor's source is a woman aged 55-69 years in good health. The chain's CDR3 is CASSSQGGHQETQYF. The CDR3 bases are TGTGCCAGCAGTTCCCAGGGGGGACACCAAGAGACCCAGTACTTC.